A selection of T cell receptor beta chains follows, all from one sample in a study of early T cells in non-severe SARS-CoV-2 infection. In TCRdb, the 5' RACE reads were re-called with MiXCR into one record per CDR3 protein. The sample has tens of thousands of distinct CDR3 sequences, approximately 6.2% seen once. Material: whole blood, obtained at baseline. The source of these receptors is an adult who was a healthcare worker with PCR-confirmed SARS-CoV-2 infection or an uninfected control (not recorded which). Each CDR3 is given with its conserved first and last residue. Each record gives: J gene, V gene, D gene, clone size, CDR3 DNA, CDR3 protein. A D gene is named only where the DNA matches it firmly. Some rows have no size entry. The others give once, few or many, or a class for an expanded clone.

J: TRBJ2-1
V: TRBV7-9
D: TRBD2
size: many
DNA: TGTGCCAGCGGTCCTAGCGGGAGTGGCGAGCAGTTCTTC
CDR3: CASGPSGSGEQFF

J: TRBJ1-1
V: TRBV12-3/TRBV12-4
D: NA
size: many
DNA: TGTGCCAGCAGGAAAATAGGAGGGGCCACTGAAGCTTTCTTT
CDR3: CASRKIGGATEAFF

J: TRBJ2-1
V: TRBV4-3
D: NA
size: NA
DNA: TGCGCCAGCAGCCTTGCCTGGCGGAGCTACAATGAGCAGTTCTTC
CDR3: CASSLAWRSYNEQFF

J: TRBJ2-3
V: TRBV6-2/TRBV6-3
D: NA
size: many
DNA: TGTGCCAGCAGACAGACTCCTCCGGGACAACGGACAGATACGCAGTATTTT
CDR3: CASRQTPPGQRTDTQYF

J: TRBJ1-1
V: TRBV5-1
D: NA
size: NA
DNA: TGCGCCAGCAGCTTGGCCCAAGGGACTGAAGCTTTCTTT
CDR3: CASSLAQGTEAFF

J: TRBJ1-5
V: TRBV27
D: TRBD1
size: NA
DNA: TGTGCCAGCGGAAAGACAGGGGGGTACAATCAGCCCCAGCATTTT
CDR3: CASGKTGGYNQPQHF

J: TRBJ2-3
V: TRBV20-1
D: TRBD2
size: many
DNA: TGCAGTGCTAGAGTCGGAAGCGGGAGGGCCACAGATACGCAGTATTTT
CDR3: CSARVGSGRATDTQYF

J: TRBJ2-1
V: TRBV14
D: TRBD2
size: NA
DNA: TGTGCCAGCAGCCGAGCAGCGGGGTACAATGAGCAGTTCTTC
CDR3: CASSRAAGYNEQFF

J: TRBJ2-1
V: TRBV6-6
D: NA
size: many
DNA: TGTGCCAGCCACCTAGGGGGGCGAAACAATGAGCAGTTCTTC
CDR3: CASHLGGRNNEQFF

J: TRBJ1-1
V: TRBV30
D: NA
size: few
DNA: TGTGCCTGGAGTGGGGCAGGGGTTAACACTGAAGCTTTCTTT
CDR3: CAWSGAGVNTEAFF

J: TRBJ1-4
V: TRBV29-1
D: NA
size: many
DNA: TGCAGCGTTGATGGCGGATCAACTAATGAAAAACTGTTTTTT
CDR3: CSVDGGSTNEKLFF

J: TRBJ2-1
V: TRBV4-1
D: TRBD2
size: many
DNA: TGCGCCAGCAGCCTCGGACTAGCGGGAGGGCCCCACAATGAGCAGTTCTTC
CDR3: CASSLGLAGGPHNEQFF

J: TRBJ1-5
V: TRBV3-1
D: NA
size: NA
DNA: TGTGCCAGCAGCCAAAGTACAGGGTACAATCAGCCCCAGCATTTT
CDR3: CASSQSTGYNQPQHF

J: TRBJ1-2
V: TRBV6-5
D: NA
size: many
DNA: TGTGCCAGCACCGGGACTGATTATGGCTACACCTTC
CDR3: CASTGTDYGYTF

J: TRBJ2-1
V: TRBV7-6
D: NA
size: many
DNA: TGTGCCAGCAGCTCTGGGGGAAATGAGCAGTTCTTC
CDR3: CASSSGGNEQFF

J: TRBJ2-7
V: TRBV6-6
D: TRBD2
size: many
DNA: TGTGCCAGCAGTTACGCGGGAGCGGGCGAGCAGTACTTC
CDR3: CASSYAGAGEQYF

J: TRBJ2-7
V: TRBV9
D: TRBD1
size: few
DNA: TGTGCCAGCAGCGTAGGCGGACAGGCGCGATACGAGCAGTACTTC
CDR3: CASSVGGQARYEQYF

J: TRBJ1-2
V: TRBV30
D: NA
size: few
DNA: TGTGCCTGGAGTGTCCGCAGGGTCCAGAGTGGCTACACCTTC
CDR3: CAWSVRRVQSGYTF

J: TRBJ1-2
V: TRBV5-4
D: NA
size: large
DNA: TGTGCCAGCAGCTCGGACGACAGCTACTATGGCTACACCTTC
CDR3: CASSSDDSYYGYTF

J: TRBJ2-5
V: TRBV13
D: TRBD2
size: NA
DNA: TGTGCCAGCAGCGCCCGCCTCCTAGCGGGAGTAGAGACCCAGTACTTC
CDR3: CASSARLLAGVETQYF

J: TRBJ1-2
V: TRBV9
D: TRBD1
size: NA
DNA: TGTGCCAGCAGTGAGGGGGCTTCGAACTATGGCTACACCTTC
CDR3: CASSEGASNYGYTF

J: TRBJ2-1
V: TRBV12-3/TRBV12-4
D: TRBD2
size: few
DNA: TGTGCCAGCAGTTCTAGCGGGGGGGCTGGGAATGAGCAGTTCTTC
CDR3: CASSSSGGAGNEQFF

J: TRBJ2-7
V: TRBV7-2
D: NA
size: few
DNA: TGTGCCAGCAGCTTAGTATCAACGCAACAGTACTTC
CDR3: CASSLVSTQQYF

J: TRBJ1-2
V: TRBV7-2
D: NA
size: many
DNA: TGTGCCAGCAGTGGCTCAGGGTCGTCCGGACCATACTATGGCTACACCTTC
CDR3: CASSGSGSSGPYYGYTF

J: TRBJ2-3
V: TRBV20-1
D: TRBD1
size: few
DNA: TGCAGTGCTCTAGGGACAGGGGCGCTGGATACGCAGTATTTT
CDR3: CSALGTGALDTQYF

J: TRBJ2-7
V: TRBV7-2
D: TRBD1
size: NA
DNA: TGTGCCAGCAGCAGACGGGACAGCTCCTACGAGCAGTACTTC
CDR3: CASSRRDSSYEQYF

J: TRBJ2-2
V: TRBV7-3
D: NA
size: many
DNA: TGTGCCAGCAGCCGGGACCGGGGCGGGACCGGGGAGCTGTTTTTT
CDR3: CASSRDRGGTGELFF

J: TRBJ1-1
V: TRBV20-1
D: NA
size: many
DNA: TGCAGTGCCTCGCTCCCAGCCTCCTGGGGGACTGAAGCTTTCTTT
CDR3: CSASLPASWGTEAFF

J: TRBJ2-7
V: TRBV6-6
D: NA
size: NA
DNA: TGTGCCAGCAGTTACTCGGAGTGGGAGGCCCGGACCTACGAGCAGTACTTC
CDR3: CASSYSEWEARTYEQYF

J: TRBJ1-2
V: TRBV10-3
D: NA
size: many
DNA: TGTGCCATCAGTTTCGCGGGACAAAGGGGTTTAGGCCGTAACTATGGCTACACCTTC
CDR3: CAISFAGQRGLGRNYGYTF

J: TRBJ1-4
V: TRBV20-1
D: NA
size: NA
DNA: TGCAGTGCCCCAGGAGGGGGGCGGTCTACTAATGAAAAACTGTTTTTT
CDR3: CSAPGGGRSTNEKLFF

J: TRBJ2-1
V: TRBV10-1
D: NA
size: few
DNA: TGCGCCAGCAGTGAGATGAGGGTCACCAACAATGAGCAGTTCTTC
CDR3: CASSEMRVTNNEQFF

J: TRBJ1-6
V: TRBV7-2
D: NA
size: many
DNA: TGTGCCAGCAGCCCTGACGTGTCGGCTAATTCACCCCTCCACTTT
CDR3: CASSPDVSANSPLHF

J: TRBJ2-7
V: TRBV13
D: NA
size: NA
DNA: TGTGCCAGCAGCTTAGGAATAGCGGCGCTGTACGAGCAGTACTTC
CDR3: CASSLGIAALYEQYF

J: TRBJ2-7
V: TRBV19
D: TRBD1
size: NA
DNA: TGTGCCAGTAGTTCGACAGGGACGACTTACGAGCAGTACTTC
CDR3: CASSSTGTTYEQYF

J: TRBJ1-2
V: TRBV7-9
D: NA
size: NA
DNA: TGTGCCAGCAGTCCTCCCGGGACGCAGAACTATGGCTACACCTTC
CDR3: CASSPPGTQNYGYTF

J: TRBJ2-1
V: TRBV20-1
D: TRBD2
size: few
DNA: TGCAGTGCTGAGAGCGGGGGACTAGCGGGAGCACTCAATGAGCAGTTCTTC
CDR3: CSAESGGLAGALNEQFF

J: TRBJ2-7
V: TRBV20-1
D: NA
size: many
DNA: TGCAGTGCCCGGCCCGACCCCTACGAGCAGTACTTC
CDR3: CSARPDPYEQYF

J: TRBJ1-2
V: TRBV7-9
D: NA
size: NA
DNA: TGTGCCAGCAGTCCATCAAAGGAGGGCTACACCTTC
CDR3: CASSPSKEGYTF

J: TRBJ2-5
V: TRBV20-1
D: TRBD1
size: NA
DNA: TGCAGTGCTCGAAGGCCAGGGGGCACGGAGACCCAGTACTTC
CDR3: CSARRPGGTETQYF

J: TRBJ2-7
V: TRBV28
D: TRBD1
size: many
DNA: TGTGCCAGCAGCCCCCCTGGACAGGGGTTGTACGAGCAGTACTTC
CDR3: CASSPPGQGLYEQYF

J: TRBJ1-1
V: TRBV29-1
D: TRBD1
size: NA
DNA: TGCAGCGTTGGCAACCAGGGGGGGATCACTGAAGCTTTCTTT
CDR3: CSVGNQGGITEAFF

J: TRBJ2-7
V: TRBV6-1
D: NA
size: once
DNA: TGTGCCAGCAGCGAACAGGGCTGGAACTACGAGCAGTACTTC
CDR3: CASSEQGWNYEQYF

J: TRBJ1-5
V: TRBV2
D: TRBD1
size: many
DNA: TGTGCCAGCAGAACCGGGACAGGCAATCAGCCCCAGCATTTT
CDR3: CASRTGTGNQPQHF

J: TRBJ1-2
V: TRBV6-1
D: TRBD1
size: many
DNA: TGTGCCAGCAGTGAAACCCGACAGGGAGGTGGCTACACCTTC
CDR3: CASSETRQGGGYTF

J: TRBJ2-3
V: TRBV30
D: NA
size: few
DNA: TGTGCCTGGAGTGTTGGAGGGACAGATACGCAGTATTTT
CDR3: CAWSVGGTDTQYF

J: TRBJ2-2
V: TRBV6-5
D: NA
size: many
DNA: TGTGCCAGCAGTTACTCGAGGGGGACCGGGGAGCTGTTTTTT
CDR3: CASSYSRGTGELFF

J: TRBJ2-3
V: TRBV6-6
D: TRBD1
size: NA
DNA: TGTGCCAGCAGTTTCGACAGGGACCTTACTAGCACAGATACGCAGTATTTT
CDR3: CASSFDRDLTSTDTQYF

J: TRBJ2-1
V: TRBV5-1
D: TRBD2
size: NA
DNA: TGCGCCAGCAGCAAGATAGCGGGAGGGTCCTACAATGAGCAGTTCTTC
CDR3: CASSKIAGGSYNEQFF

J: TRBJ2-3
V: TRBV4-1
D: TRBD2
size: few
DNA: TGCGCCAGCAGCCGACTAGCGGGGGGCACAGATACGCAGTATTTT
CDR3: CASSRLAGGTDTQYF

J: TRBJ2-5
V: TRBV12-3/TRBV12-4
D: NA
size: NA
DNA: TGTGCCAGCGGGTTGATCGGGGTCCGGGAGACCCAGTACTTC
CDR3: CASGLIGVRETQYF

J: TRBJ2-3
V: TRBV5-4
D: TRBD2
size: few
DNA: TGTGCCAGCAGCCCGAGACTAGCGGGGGACGCAGATACGCAGTATTTT
CDR3: CASSPRLAGDADTQYF

J: TRBJ1-1
V: TRBV2
D: NA
size: many
DNA: TGTGCCAGCACCCTAGGCCTGGGGAACACTGAAGCTTTCTTT
CDR3: CASTLGLGNTEAFF

J: TRBJ2-3
V: TRBV6-5
D: NA
size: few
DNA: TGTGCCAGCAGTCCTTCCGGGGGAGATACGCAGTATTTT
CDR3: CASSPSGGDTQYF

J: TRBJ1-1
V: TRBV10-3
D: TRBD1
size: many
DNA: TGTGCCATCCGGGACAGGGCGGTGAACACTGAAGCTTTCTTT
CDR3: CAIRDRAVNTEAFF

J: TRBJ2-7
V: TRBV7-2
D: NA
size: many
DNA: TGTGCCAGCAGCCCCTCTGCAGCCGGATTCTACGAGCAGTACTTC
CDR3: CASSPSAAGFYEQYF

J: TRBJ2-3
V: TRBV6-1
D: NA
size: many
DNA: TGTGCCAGCAGGTCCGGGGTGGGCGATACGCAGTATTTT
CDR3: CASRSGVGDTQYF